The rows below give T cell receptor beta chains drawn from one sample of a study of shared clonotypes between healthy human individuals. Sequencing was performed with immunoSEQ multiplex PCR; in TCRdb, only in-frame clones are kept and a portion is missing. The top ten clones hold about 0.45% of a sample with about 1.5 million clones, 95% to 99% of them seen once. Sample: naive CD4+ T cells sorted from blood. All receptors come from a young man in good health. Both conserved end residues are part of each CDR3. Each record gives: J gene, D gene, clone size, V gene, CDR3 DNA, CDR3 protein. D genes are given only for firm matches. Clone size appears in some rows only: once, few, many, or a class for an expanded clone.

J: TRBJ2-7; D: TRBD1; size: -; V: TRBV27; DNA: TGTGCCAGCAGTCTAGGGACAGGTCGGAACGAGCAGTACTTC; CDR3: CASSLGTGRNEQYF
J: TRBJ2-3; D: -; size: -; V: TRBV29-1; DNA: TGCAGCGTTCTGAGGGCAGATACGCAGTATTTT; CDR3: CSVLRADTQYF
J: TRBJ1-5; D: -; size: -; V: TRBV19; DNA: TGTGCCAGTGGCCCGCTGGGATCCGGTCAGCCCCAGCATTTT; CDR3: CASGPLGSGQPQHF
J: TRBJ1-4; D: TRBD1; size: -; V: TRBV28; DNA: TGTGCCAGCAGTACTGGACAGGTTAATGAAAAACTGTTTTTT; CDR3: CASSTGQVNEKLFF
J: TRBJ1-5; D: TRBD1; size: once; V: TRBV2; DNA: TGTGCCAGCAGTGAAGGAGGACAGGGGTATCAGCCCCAGCATTTT; CDR3: CASSEGGQGYQPQHF
J: TRBJ1-1; D: -; size: -; V: TRBV28; DNA: TGTGCCAGCAGTTTAGTTGACACTGAAGCTTTCTTT; CDR3: CASSLVDTEAFF
J: TRBJ1-1; D: -; size: once; V: TRBV9; DNA: TGTGCCAGCAGCGTAGTCGGGCGAGGGAGGGCTGAAGCTTTCTTT; CDR3: CASSVVGRGRAEAFF
J: TRBJ2-7; D: -; size: -; V: TRBV5-1; DNA: TGCGCCAGCAGCCCGGGACTGCTCGTCGAGCAGTACTTC; CDR3: CASSPGLLVEQYF
J: TRBJ2-1; D: -; size: -; V: TRBV4-3; DNA: TGCGCCAGCAGCCAAGGTCTTAGGAGCTCCTACAATGAGCAGTTCTTC; CDR3: CASSQGLRSSYNEQFF
J: TRBJ1-2; D: -; size: -; V: TRBV7-2; DNA: TGTGCCAGCAGCTTAGGGGAAAACTATGGCTACACCTTC; CDR3: CASSLGENYGYTF
J: TRBJ1-4; D: TRBD1; size: -; V: TRBV5-6; DNA: TGTGCCAGCAGGTCCGGGACAGGAGAGAATGAAAAACTGTTTTTT; CDR3: CASRSGTGENEKLFF
J: TRBJ2-3; D: TRBD1; size: once; V: TRBV28; DNA: TGTGCCAGCAGCCCAATCCGGGACAGGGGAAGCACAGATACGCAGTATTTT; CDR3: CASSPIRDRGSTDTQYF
J: TRBJ2-1; D: TRBD2; size: -; V: TRBV14; DNA: TGTGCCAGCAGCCAAGTTGCTAGCGGGATTTACAATGAGCAGTTCTTC; CDR3: CASSQVASGIYNEQFF
J: TRBJ2-7; D: -; size: -; V: TRBV5-1; DNA: TGCGCCAGCAGCTTCACTCAGGGGGGCTACGAGCAGTACTTC; CDR3: CASSFTQGGYEQYF
J: TRBJ2-1; D: TRBD2; size: -; V: TRBV5-1; DNA: TGCGCCAGCAGCTTGTCGGCTAGCGGTGGAGATTCGTTCTTC; CDR3: CASSLSASGGDSFF
J: TRBJ1-5; D: -; size: once; V: TRBV7-8; DNA: TGTGCCAGCAGTTCCAGGCGTGGGACGAGCAATCAGCCCCAGCATTTT; CDR3: CASSSRRGTSNQPQHF
J: TRBJ2-5; D: TRBD2; size: -; V: TRBV10-3; DNA: TGTGCCATCAGTGAACTAGCGAGAGCGAAAGAGACCCAGTACTTC; CDR3: CAISELARAKETQYF
J: TRBJ2-7; D: TRBD1; size: once; V: TRBV7-3; DNA: TGTGCCAGCAGCTTACAGGGGGCTTCCTACGAGCAGTACTTC; CDR3: CASSLQGASYEQYF
J: TRBJ2-1; D: -; size: -; V: TRBV6-6; DNA: TGTGCCAGCAGTTACCCCAGGGAGTACAATGAGCAGTTCTTC; CDR3: CASSYPREYNEQFF
J: TRBJ2-1; D: TRBD2; size: -; V: TRBV29-1; DNA: TGCAGCGTTGACAGGACTAGCGGCGGGATTTACAATGAGCAGTTCTTC; CDR3: CSVDRTSGGIYNEQFF
J: TRBJ1-2; D: TRBD1; size: once; V: TRBV5-1; DNA: TGCGCCAGCAGGCATGGACAGGATCTCTTGTATGGCTACACCTTC; CDR3: CASRHGQDLLYGYTF
J: TRBJ1-2; D: -; size: -; V: TRBV11-2; DNA: TGTGCCAGCAGCTTAGAGGGGGGAGCGGGAGGCTACACCTTC; CDR3: CASSLEGGAGGYTF
J: TRBJ1-5; D: TRBD1; size: -; V: TRBV7-9; DNA: TGTGCCAGCAGCTGGACAGGGGGAAATCAGCCCCAGCATTTT; CDR3: CASSWTGGNQPQHF
J: TRBJ2-3; D: -; size: -; V: TRBV18; DNA: TGTGCCAGCTCACCACCGTGGTCAGATACGCAGTATTTT; CDR3: CASSPPWSDTQYF
J: TRBJ2-1; D: TRBD2; size: -; V: TRBV9; DNA: TGTGCCAGCAGCGTAGGTACAGCGGGAGGGCCTAATGAGCAGTTCTTC; CDR3: CASSVGTAGGPNEQFF
J: TRBJ2-1; D: -; size: -; V: TRBV25-1; DNA: TGTGCCAGCAGGTTTAACAATGAGCAGTTCTTC; CDR3: CASRFNNEQFF
J: TRBJ1-1; D: -; size: -; V: TRBV30; DNA: TGTGCCTGGAGTGTATCATTAGGAGTGAACACTGAAGCTTTCTTT; CDR3: CAWSVSLGVNTEAFF
J: TRBJ2-7; D: TRBD2; size: -; V: TRBV10-1; DNA: TGCGCCAGCAGTGAAGGCCTAGCGGCTGGGGAGCAGTACTTC; CDR3: CASSEGLAAGEQYF
J: TRBJ2-5; D: TRBD2; size: -; V: TRBV11-3; DNA: TGTGCCAGCAGCTTAGAGGCTAGCGGGAGGGCGGATAAAGAGACCCAGTACTTC; CDR3: CASSLEASGRADKETQYF
J: TRBJ1-1; D: -; size: -; V: TRBV6-6; DNA: TGTGCCAGCAGTTACTTGGAGGCAGAGAGAGCTTTCTTT; CDR3: CASSYLEAERAFF
J: TRBJ2-2; D: -; size: -; V: TRBV7-2; DNA: TGTGCCAGCAGCTTAGCGGCCGGGGAGCTGTTTTTT; CDR3: CASSLAAGELFF
J: TRBJ2-3; D: TRBD2; size: -; V: TRBV27; DNA: TGTGCCAGCAGTCAACAGCGGGAGGCCCGCACAGATACGCAGTATTTT; CDR3: CASSQQREARTDTQYF
J: TRBJ2-5; D: TRBD2; size: -; V: TRBV10-3; DNA: TGTGCCATCAGTGGGATAGGGGCTAGCGGGAGTTCTTGGGAGACCCAGTACTTC; CDR3: CAISGIGASGSSWETQYF
J: TRBJ2-2; D: -; size: -; V: TRBV14; DNA: TGTGCCAGCAGCCAGACTAGGGCGGGCACCGGGGAGCTGTTTTTT; CDR3: CASSQTRAGTGELFF
J: TRBJ1-1; D: -; size: -; V: TRBV9; DNA: TGTGCCAGCAGCGTAGGCCCGGGGACCACTGAAGCTTTCTTT; CDR3: CASSVGPGTTEAFF
J: TRBJ1-5; D: TRBD1; size: -; V: TRBV19; DNA: TGTGCCAGTAGTGTAAAACTCGGGACAGGGTACGGCCAGCCCCAGCATTTT; CDR3: CASSVKLGTGYGQPQHF
J: TRBJ2-7; D: TRBD1; size: -; V: TRBV7-9; DNA: TGTGCCAGCAGCCCCAGGGGGTTTGCGGCTAACTACGAGCAGTACTTC; CDR3: CASSPRGFAANYEQYF
J: TRBJ2-7; D: -; size: -; V: TRBV6-1; DNA: TGTGCCAGCAGCGAGGGGCCGGCGACCTACGAGCAGTACTTC; CDR3: CASSEGPATYEQYF
J: TRBJ2-1; D: -; size: -; V: TRBV10-1; DNA: TGCGCCAGCAGTGATGTTCTAGCGCCATACAATGAGCAGTTCTTC; CDR3: CASSDVLAPYNEQFF
J: TRBJ2-3; D: -; size: -; V: TRBV2; DNA: TGTGCCAGCAGCCCCCCGCCAGGCACAGATACGCAGTATTTT; CDR3: CASSPPPGTDTQYF
J: TRBJ2-5; D: -; size: -; V: TRBV9; DNA: TGTGCCAGCAGTCCCGGGGTGAGGGAGGAGACCCAGTACTTC; CDR3: CASSPGVREETQYF
J: TRBJ1-1; D: TRBD1; size: -; V: TRBV9; DNA: TGTGCCAGCAGCGTATCCCACGGGACAGGGGTTGAAGCTTTCTTT; CDR3: CASSVSHGTGVEAFF
J: TRBJ1-2; D: -; size: -; V: TRBV19; DNA: TGTGCCAGCACCGGGGCCCCGGACTATGGCTACACCTTC; CDR3: CASTGAPDYGYTF
J: TRBJ2-7; D: -; size: once; V: TRBV11-2; DNA: TGTGCCAGCAGCCGTCAGGGTTACGAGCAGTACTTC; CDR3: CASSRQGYEQYF